A selection of T cell receptor beta chains follows, all from one sample in a study of blood T cell repertoires in COVID-19. TCRdb keeps only in-frame clones here, not all; method: immunoSEQ multiplex PCR. The repertoire holds around 60,000 clones, about 86% seen once, with approximately 1.2% in the top ten. Material for sequencing was peripheral blood. These receptors all stem from a man aged 40-49 years with acute or convalescent COVID-19. CDR3s include the opening cysteine and the closing phenylalanine or tryptophan. Fields, in order: V gene, J gene, CDR3 protein.

TRBV19	TRBJ1-2	CASSMGPGGTGYTF
TRBV6-2/TRBV6-3	TRBJ1-6	CASSPRDRVLDSPLHF
TRBV6-5	TRBJ2-7	CASSYQGSDEQYF
TRBV11-3	TRBJ2-3	CASSLRPRWSPVGDTQYF
TRBV7-6	TRBJ2-2	CASSLGTSNTGELFF
TRBV5-8	TRBJ1-1	CASSLGTGGVAEAFF
TRBV12-3/TRBV12-4	TRBJ1-1	CASTVDRNTEAFF
TRBV5-1	TRBJ1-6	CASSSSGGYSPLHF
TRBV3-1/TRBV3-2	TRBJ1-5	CASSQEMGGIGQPQHF
TRBV11-2	TRBJ1-4	CASSLGRSYEKLFF
TRBV9	TRBJ2-3	CASSSDSDTQYF
TRBV19	TRBJ2-5	CASSIGRGETQYF
TRBV9	TRBJ1-5	CASTPGEGGRDQPQHF
TRBV11-3	TRBJ2-2	CASSLAWGTGERELFF
TRBV3-1/TRBV3-2	TRBJ2-7	CASSHTSGGEFYEQYF
TRBV29-1	TRBJ1-4	CSVEDQGVMGEKLFF
TRBV5-1	TRBJ2-7	CASSPGTSGARPYEQYF
TRBV11-2	TRBJ1-3	CASSPGTGTSFSGNTIYF
TRBV24-1	TRBJ2-1	CATSDAGGSYNEQFF
TRBV5-6	TRBJ2-2	CASSSPRGGVNTGELFF
TRBV24-1	TRBJ1-1	CATSDFRGSTFF
TRBV6-5	TRBJ1-1	CASSSRTGGGEAFF
TRBV5-4	TRBJ1-1	CASSLEVHNSPGAFF
TRBV4-1	TRBJ1-1	CASSQIRGGYTEAFF
TRBV25-1	TRBJ1-2	CASSLPGEAYGYTF
TRBV18	TRBJ1-5	CASSPNHNSNQPQHF
TRBV11-2	TRBJ2-1	CASSSGNEQFF
TRBV25-1	TRBJ1-6	CASSESRGLDSPLHF
TRBV10-1	TRBJ2-3	CASSPTGATDTQYF
TRBV7-9	TRBJ1-2	CASSTGPGTGNGYTF
TRBV3-1/TRBV3-2	TRBJ2-3	CASSRKGGGVSTDTQYF